The subject of this entry is one T cell receptor (beta chain). Its binding antigen is unknown. Within one base of it there is no much larger clone, and no base qualities were kept. TCRbeta CDR3 regions were amplified from genomic DNA by means of the immunoSEQ Assay, a bias-controlled multiplex PCR. The original pipeline was this. Within the assay, amplification of reference gene primers was used to estimate how many nucleated cells each sample contained. Sequence reads were collapsed and filtered to measure the absolute abundance of every unique TCRbeta CDR3 rearrangement. For each sample, productive Simpson clonality was calculated as the square root of Simpson's diversity index across productive rearrangements. TCRdb took over this immuneACCESS table, retaining in-frame rearrangements with V and J assigned. Such tables are incomplete; in checked studies, under half of the missing clones stem from an unresolved V gene, and the remainder is unexplained. V, J and clone size derive from that table, while D and trimming were established from the DNA sequence. The sample yields just over 150,000 clones; approximately 90% were counted once. The ten largest clones add up to 6.6% of the sample.

The CDR3, cysteine through phenylalanine, is 13 amino acids long. Only the CDR3 part of the read is kept: 39 bases, read in frame from the first base. V trim: 5 bases; J trim: 6 bases; unmatched bases: 7. The germline V gene gives CDR1 as SGHDT and CDR2 as YYEEEE. Enrolling through a virtual design, the prospective study's participants ranged in age from roughly 18 to 89 years and lived across roughly 24 United States geographic areas. Cohort assignment in the prospective study relied on participant-reported clinical history from a screening survey and a study questionnaire. For ImmuneRACE Cohort 3, a participant was defined as recovered based on two consecutive negative NP/OP PCR tests, clearance by a healthcare professional, or resolution of symptoms. In the prospective study, whole blood, serum and a nasopharyngeal or oropharyngeal swab were collected from each participant by mobile phlebotomists. Participants in the prospective study had the option to provide additional blood draws and questionnaires over an approximately 2-month period. Before DNA extraction, prospective study blood samples were shipped either frozen or at room temperature.

This sample stems from a study of blood T cell repertoires in COVID-19 (dated by TCRdb to 2020 to 2021). Background on the whole study: Samples covering the acute and convalescent phases of COVID-19 were provided by collaborators in the United States, Italy and Spain. The sample metadata nearly always contained a de-identified subject ID, COVID-19 status, age in years and sex. The prospective study material was composed of cDNA or gDNA derived from T cells, B-cell-depleted T cells, or PBMCs. A freely available public database, intended as a resource for researchers studying the immune response to SARS-CoV-2, is where the repertoires were released. Deeply sampled blood TCRbeta repertoires from subjects exposed to, actively infected with, or recovered from COVID-19 were included in the dataset. The samples were drawn from two sources: the first 160 participants of the ongoing ImmuneRACE study, and 950 to 1,500 subjects contributed by 6 global collaborators. Where HLA class I and class II types were available, the types were taken from metadata supplied by the sample provider, not from assay-based typing. Study-wide conclusions, independent of this receptor: How much clinical and demographic metadata was included differed by source and by participant, and the metadata was provided uncurated.

This receptor chain uses TRBV5-6 and TRBJ1-2, with TRBD1 identical over 7 junction bases. This TCR was sampled from a woman aged 45 to 65 who had recovered from COVID-19. Material for sequencing was PBMCs or T cells enriched from blood (not recorded which). The CDR3 has the sequence CASSRQGRDGYTF. The nucleotide sequence is given as TGTGCCAGCAGTCGACAGGGAAGAGATGGCTACACCTTC.